This T cell receptor beta chain originates from a study of early T cells in non-severe SARS-CoV-2 infection. In the study overall: The chains were unpaired, and the sequenced material was bulk RNA from unsorted whole blood.

With 0 bases clipped from V and 4 bases from J, the junction kept 6 bases outside the gene matches. Looked up from germline, CDR1 is SGHTA and CDR2 is FQGNSA. The CDR3 runs to 17 residues. The table lists this clonotype with many counts. The protocol attached unique molecular identifiers to individual cDNA molecules. In TCRdb, the 5' RACE reads were re-called with MiXCR into one record per CDR3 protein. Of about 64,000 distinct CDR3 sequences in the sample, over 10% are singletons; the top ten hold over 1.1%. The chain combines TRBV7-2 with TRBJ2-3; TRBD2 aligns across 11 bases. Here the sequenced sample was whole blood, taken at baseline. The TCR originated in an adult who was a healthcare worker with PCR-confirmed SARS-CoV-2 infection or an uninfected control (not recorded which). This chain's CDR3 is CASSLALGLAGADTQYF. The CDR3 DNA reads as TGTGCCAGCAGCTTAGCGCTAGGACTAGCGGGCGCAGATACGCAGTATTTT.